This entry concerns a single T cell receptor beta chain. Antigen unknown. This sample is drawn from a study of graft-versus-host responses after intestinal transplantation. Study in general: Each transplant was multivisceral, liver-intestinal, or isolated intestinal. Each recipient received anti-thymocyte globulin induction, then tacrolimus and steroids for around three years. General observations from the study: Graft-donor T cell macrochimerism coincided with high graft-versus-host to host-versus-graft clonal ratios in allografts. An association linked early post-transplant HvG declines with peak circulating GvH clone levels.

TCRdb's copy holds only in-frame clones and misses some; the assay was immunoSEQ multiplex PCR. The sample yields over 85,000 clones, about nine tenths seen once. The V end was cut by 1 base, the J end by 1 base, with 10 bases between. Germline lookup yields CDR1 SGHAT and CDR2 FQNNGV. This CDR3 is 16 amino acids long. V is TRBV11-2 and J is TRBJ2-2; no reliable D call. The receptor comes from a human donor who was the organ donor for an intestinal transplant. This specimen consisted of unstimulated CD4+ T cells sorted from spleen or lymph node cells, obtained before transplant. CDR3 amino acids: CASSLGAHGNTGELFF. As DNA, the CDR3 is TGTGCCAGCAGCTTAGGGGCCCATGGGAACACCGGGGAGCTGTTTTTT.